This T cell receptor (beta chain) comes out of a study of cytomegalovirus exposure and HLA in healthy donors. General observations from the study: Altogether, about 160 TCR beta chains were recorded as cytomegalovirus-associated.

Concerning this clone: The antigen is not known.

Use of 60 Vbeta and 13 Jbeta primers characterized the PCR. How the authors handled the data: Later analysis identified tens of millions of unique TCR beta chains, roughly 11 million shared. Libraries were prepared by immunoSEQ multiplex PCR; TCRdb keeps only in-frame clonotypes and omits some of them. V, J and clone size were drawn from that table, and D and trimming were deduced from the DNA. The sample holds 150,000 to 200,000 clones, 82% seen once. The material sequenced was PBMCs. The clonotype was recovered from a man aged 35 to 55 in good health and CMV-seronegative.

The CDR3 sequence: CASSSNGGEGYGYTF. CDR3 coding DNA: TGTGCCAGCAGTTCCAACGGGGGGGAGGGCTATGGCTACACCTTC. The chain combines TRBV28 with TRBJ1-2; possibly TRBD1 for D (5 bases). Germline lookup yields CDR1 MDHEN and CDR2 SYDVKM. CDR3 length: 15 amino acids. The V gene lost 4 bases and the J gene lost 4 bases, with 16 bases spanning the gap.